This TCR beta chain derives from a study of T cells in Graves' hyperthyroidism and ophthalmopathy. Template material for amplifying TCR beta CDR3 regions consisted of RNA transcripts. A set of HTBI primers served as the primers for a first-round RT-PCR of the TCR CDR3. From the multiplex PCR reads, TCRdb called clonotypes with MiXCR, one entry per CDR3 protein. The profile covers approximately 330,000 distinct CDR3 sequences, with 15% to 20% appearing a single time and less than 65% taken by the ten largest. This CDR3 comprises 15 residues. The V end was cut by 5 bases, the J end by 8 bases, with 16 bases between. Looked up from germline, CDR1 is MNHEY and CDR2 is SMNVEV (reference sequence).

The source material was blood. This sequence was found in a woman aged 50 to 65 with Graves' hyperthyroidism. V and J are TRBV27 and TRBJ1-6; TRBD1 is a possible D gene (5 bases). CDR3 in amino acids: CASSRQSSGDSPLHF. As DNA, the CDR3 is TGTGCCAGCAGTCGACAGTCGTCCGGGGATTCACCCCTCCACTTT.